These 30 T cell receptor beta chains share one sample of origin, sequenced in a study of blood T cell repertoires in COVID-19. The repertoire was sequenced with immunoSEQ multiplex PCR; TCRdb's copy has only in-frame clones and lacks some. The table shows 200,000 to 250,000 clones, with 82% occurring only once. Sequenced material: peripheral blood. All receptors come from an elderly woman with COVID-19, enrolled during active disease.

The CDR3 spells CASSLGQGYNSPLHF. The CDR3 bases are TGTGCCAGCAGCCTGGGACAGGGGTATAATTCACCCCTCCACTTT. The chain has TRBV3-1 (or the pseudogene TRBV3-2) and TRBJ1-6, with TRBD1 matching 10 bases. Germline V CDR1 and CDR2: LGHDT, YNNKEL (reference sequence). The CDR3 sequence is 15 residues long. V gave up 4 bases and J gave up 4 bases; unmatched junction bases: 1.

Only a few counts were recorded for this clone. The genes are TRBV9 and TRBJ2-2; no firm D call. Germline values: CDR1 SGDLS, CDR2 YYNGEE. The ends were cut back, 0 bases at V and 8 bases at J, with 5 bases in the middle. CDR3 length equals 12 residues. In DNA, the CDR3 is TGTGCCAGCAGCGTAGGTCTGGGGGAGCTGTTTTTT. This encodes CASSVGLGELFF.

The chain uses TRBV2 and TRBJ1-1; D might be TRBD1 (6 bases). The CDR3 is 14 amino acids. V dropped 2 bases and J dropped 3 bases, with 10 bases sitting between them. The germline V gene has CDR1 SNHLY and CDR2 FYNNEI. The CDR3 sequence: CASSERGWDTEAFF. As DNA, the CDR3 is TGTGCCAGCAGTGAAAGGGGGTGGGACACTGAAGCTTTCTTT.

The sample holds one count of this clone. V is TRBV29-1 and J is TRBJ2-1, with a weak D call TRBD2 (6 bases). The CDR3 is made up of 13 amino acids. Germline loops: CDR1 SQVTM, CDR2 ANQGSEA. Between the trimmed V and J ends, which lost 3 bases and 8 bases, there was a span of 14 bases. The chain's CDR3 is CSVDTGVGDEQFF. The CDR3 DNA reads TGCAGCGTTGATACGGGGGTTGGCGATGAGCAGTTCTTC.

The CDR3 reads CASSSSGGQETQYF. The CDR3 bases are TGTGCCAGCAGCTCCTCAGGGGGCCAAGAGACCCAGTACTTC. The J gene is TRBJ2-5, the V gene TRBV9, with 7 nucleotides matching TRBD1. Germline lookup yields CDR1 SGDLS and CDR2 YYNGEE. This CDR3 spans 14 amino acids. The J segment lost 1 base and the V segment lost 4 bases, leaving 4 bases of the junction unmatched.

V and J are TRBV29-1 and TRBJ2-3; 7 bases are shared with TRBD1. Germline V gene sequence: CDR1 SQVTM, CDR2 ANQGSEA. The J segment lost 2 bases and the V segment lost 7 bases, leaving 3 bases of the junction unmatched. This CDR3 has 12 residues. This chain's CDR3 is CSAGTATDTQYF. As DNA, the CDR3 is TGCAGCGCCGGGACAGCCACAGATACGCAGTATTTT.

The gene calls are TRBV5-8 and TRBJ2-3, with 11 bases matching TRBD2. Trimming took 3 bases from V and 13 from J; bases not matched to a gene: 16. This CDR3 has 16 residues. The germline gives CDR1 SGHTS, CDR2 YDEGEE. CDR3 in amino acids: CASSYQRGTSGVLEYF. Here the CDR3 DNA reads TGTGCCAGCAGCTACCAGAGAGGGACTAGCGGCGTCCTTGAGTATTTT. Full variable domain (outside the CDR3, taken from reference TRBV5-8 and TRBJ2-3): EAGVTQSPTHLIKTRGQQATLRCSPISGHTSVYWYQQALGLGLQFLLWYDEGEERNRGNFPPRFSGRQFPNYSSELNVNALELEDSALYLCASSYQRGTSGVLEYFGPGTRLTVL.

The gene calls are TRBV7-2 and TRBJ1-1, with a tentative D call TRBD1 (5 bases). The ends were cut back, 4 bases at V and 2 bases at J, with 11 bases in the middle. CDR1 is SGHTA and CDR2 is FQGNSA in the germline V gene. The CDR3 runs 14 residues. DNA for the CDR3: TGTGCCAGCAGCTGGCGGGGGGGTAACACTGAAGCTTTCTTT. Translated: CASSWRGGNTEAFF.

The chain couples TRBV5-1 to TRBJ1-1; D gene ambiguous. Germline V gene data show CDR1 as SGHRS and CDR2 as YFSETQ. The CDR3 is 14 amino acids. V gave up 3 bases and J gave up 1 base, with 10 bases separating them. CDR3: CASSSNPSNTEAFF. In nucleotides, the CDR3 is TGCGCCAGCAGCTCTAATCCGTCGAACACTGAAGCTTTCTTT.

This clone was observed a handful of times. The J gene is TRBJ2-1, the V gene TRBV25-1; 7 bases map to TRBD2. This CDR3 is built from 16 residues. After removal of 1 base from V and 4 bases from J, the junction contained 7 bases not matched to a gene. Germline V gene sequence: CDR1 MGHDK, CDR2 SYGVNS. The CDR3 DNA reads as TGTGCCAGCAGTGAATCGACTAGCCGGGCTTACAATGAGCAGTTCTTC. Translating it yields CASSESTSRAYNEQFF.

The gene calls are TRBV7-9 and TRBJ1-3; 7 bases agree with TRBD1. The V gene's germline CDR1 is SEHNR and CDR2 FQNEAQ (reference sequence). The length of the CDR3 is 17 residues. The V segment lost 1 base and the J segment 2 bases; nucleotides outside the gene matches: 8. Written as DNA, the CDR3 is TGTGCCAGCAGCTTAGATAGGACAGGAGGTACTGGAAACACCATATATTTT. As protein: CASSLDRTGGTGNTIYF.

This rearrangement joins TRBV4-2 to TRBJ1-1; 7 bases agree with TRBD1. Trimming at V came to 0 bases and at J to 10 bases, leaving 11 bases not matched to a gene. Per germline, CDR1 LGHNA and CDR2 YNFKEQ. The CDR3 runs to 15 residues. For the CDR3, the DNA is TGTGCCAGCAGCCAAGAACTGACAGGGATCCTGCCAGCTTTCTTT. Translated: CASSQELTGILPAFF.

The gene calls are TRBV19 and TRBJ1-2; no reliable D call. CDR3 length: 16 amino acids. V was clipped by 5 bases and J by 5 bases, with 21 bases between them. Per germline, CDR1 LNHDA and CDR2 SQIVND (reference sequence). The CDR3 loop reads CASSYPRGSAWYGYTF. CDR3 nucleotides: TGTGCCAGTAGTTACCCCCGTGGCAGTGCTTGGTATGGCTACACCTTC.

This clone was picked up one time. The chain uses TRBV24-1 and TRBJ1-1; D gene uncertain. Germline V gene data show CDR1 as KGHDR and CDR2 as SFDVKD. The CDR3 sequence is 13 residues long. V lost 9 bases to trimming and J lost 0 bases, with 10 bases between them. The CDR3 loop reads CATYTQLNTEAFF. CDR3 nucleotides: TGTGCCACCTACACCCAGTTGAACACTGAAGCTTTCTTT.

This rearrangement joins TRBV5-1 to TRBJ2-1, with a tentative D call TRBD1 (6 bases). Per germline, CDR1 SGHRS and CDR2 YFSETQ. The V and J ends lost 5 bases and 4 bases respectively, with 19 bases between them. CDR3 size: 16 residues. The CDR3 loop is CASRDAQGSSYNEQFF. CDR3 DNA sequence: TGCGCCAGCAGGGATGCACAGGGATCTAGTTACAATGAGCAGTTCTTC.

The CDR3 region has the DNA TGTGCCAGTGGGACAGGGGGAACCTACGAGCAGTACTTC. This translates into CASGTGGTYEQYF. The chain has TRBV19 and TRBJ2-7; TRBD1 matches 11 bases. The CDR3 has 13 amino acids. Unmatched junction bases numbered 2, after V lost 8 bases and J lost 2 bases. The germline V gene encodes CDR1 LNHDA and CDR2 SQIVND (reference sequence).

The CDR3 bases are TGTGCCAGCAGCTTAACAGGGATGGCTAATGAAAAACTGTTTTTT. Translated: CASSLTGMANEKLFF. This rearrangement joins TRBV7-9 to TRBJ1-4; TRBD1 might be the D (6 bases). Germline CDR1 is SEHNR and CDR2 is FQNEAQ (reference sequence). The CDR3 runs 15 residues. Trimming took off 2 bases at V and 3 bases at J, with 10 bases between the two ends.

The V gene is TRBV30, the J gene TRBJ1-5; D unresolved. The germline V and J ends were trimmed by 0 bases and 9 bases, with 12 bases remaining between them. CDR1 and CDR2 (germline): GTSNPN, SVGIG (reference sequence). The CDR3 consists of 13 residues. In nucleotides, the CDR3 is TGTGCCTGGAGTGTTAACCCCTTCGGGCCCCAGCATTTT. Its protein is CAWSVNPFGPQHF.

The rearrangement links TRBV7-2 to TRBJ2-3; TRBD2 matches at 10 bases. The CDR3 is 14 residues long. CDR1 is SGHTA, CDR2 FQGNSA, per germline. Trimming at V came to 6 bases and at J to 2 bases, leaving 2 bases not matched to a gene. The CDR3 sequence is CASSLAGVTDTQYF. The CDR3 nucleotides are TGTGCCAGCAGTCTAGCGGGAGTCACAGATACGCAGTATTTT.

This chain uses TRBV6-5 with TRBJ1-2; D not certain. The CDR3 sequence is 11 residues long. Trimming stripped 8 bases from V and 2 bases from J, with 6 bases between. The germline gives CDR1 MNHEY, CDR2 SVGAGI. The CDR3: CASSQNYGYTF. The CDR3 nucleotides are TGTGCCAGCTCCCAAAACTATGGCTACACCTTC.

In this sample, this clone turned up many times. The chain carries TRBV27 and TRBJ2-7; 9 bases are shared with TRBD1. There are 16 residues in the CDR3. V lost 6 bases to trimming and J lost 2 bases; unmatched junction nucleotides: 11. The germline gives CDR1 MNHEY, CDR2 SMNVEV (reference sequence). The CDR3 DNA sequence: TGTGCCAGCAGGGCGGGTAGGGGACAGGGCACCTACGAGCAGTACTTC. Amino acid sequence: CASRAGRGQGTYEQYF.

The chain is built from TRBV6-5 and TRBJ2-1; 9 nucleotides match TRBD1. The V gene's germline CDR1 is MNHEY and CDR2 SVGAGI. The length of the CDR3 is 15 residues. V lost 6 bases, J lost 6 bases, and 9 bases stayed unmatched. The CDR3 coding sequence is TGTGCCAGCAGATATACAGGGGGCGCTACCAATGAGCAGTTCTTC. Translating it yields CASRYTGGATNEQFF.

The DNA of the CDR3 is TGTGCCAGCAGTCTTAGGACAGTCTTCAATGAGCAGTTCTTC. Its protein product is CASSLRTVFNEQFF. The chain links TRBV5-6 to TRBJ2-1; maybe TRBD1 (6 bases). Germline V CDR1 and CDR2: SGHDT, YYEEEE. With 5 bases removed from V and 6 bases from J, the gap between germline ends came to 15 bases. This CDR3 is built from 14 residues. Full variable domain (remainder filled in from reference TRBV5-6 and TRBJ2-1): DAGVTQSPTHLIKTRGQQVTLRCSPKSGHDTVSWYQQALGQGPQFIFQYYEEEERQRGNFPDRFSGHQFPNYSSELNVNALLLGDSALYLCASSLRTVFNEQFFGPGTRLTVL.

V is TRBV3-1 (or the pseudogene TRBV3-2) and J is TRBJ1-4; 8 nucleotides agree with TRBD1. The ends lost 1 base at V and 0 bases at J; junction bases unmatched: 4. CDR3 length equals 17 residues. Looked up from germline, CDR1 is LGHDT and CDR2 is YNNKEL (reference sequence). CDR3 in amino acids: CASSQASGGATNEKLFF. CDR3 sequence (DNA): TGTGCCAGCAGCCAAGCCTCAGGGGGCGCAACTAATGAAAAACTGTTTTTT.

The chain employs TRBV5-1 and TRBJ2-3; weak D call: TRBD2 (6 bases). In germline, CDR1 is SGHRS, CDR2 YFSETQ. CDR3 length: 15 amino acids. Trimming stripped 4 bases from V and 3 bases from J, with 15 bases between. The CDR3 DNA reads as TGCGCCAGCAGCAAGGACCCTGGGAGGACAGATACGCAGTATTTT. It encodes CASSKDPGRTDTQYF.

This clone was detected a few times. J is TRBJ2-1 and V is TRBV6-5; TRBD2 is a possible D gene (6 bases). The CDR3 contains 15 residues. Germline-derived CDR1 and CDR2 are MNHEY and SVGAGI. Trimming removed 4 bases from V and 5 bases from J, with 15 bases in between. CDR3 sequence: CASSSSGLGDNEQFF. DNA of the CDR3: TGTGCCAGCAGTTCCTCGGGACTGGGGGACAATGAGCAGTTCTTC.

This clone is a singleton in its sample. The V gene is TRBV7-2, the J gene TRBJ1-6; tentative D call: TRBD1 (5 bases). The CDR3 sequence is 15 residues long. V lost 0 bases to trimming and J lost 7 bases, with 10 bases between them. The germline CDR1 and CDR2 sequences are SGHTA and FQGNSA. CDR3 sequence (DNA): TGTGCCAGCAGCTTAGCGCGACAGTCCAATTCACCCCTCCACTTT. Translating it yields CASSLARQSNSPLHF.

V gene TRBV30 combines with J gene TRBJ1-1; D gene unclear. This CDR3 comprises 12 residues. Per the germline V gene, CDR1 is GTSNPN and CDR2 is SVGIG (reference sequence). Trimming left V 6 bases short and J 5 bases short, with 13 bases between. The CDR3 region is CACQPGRTEAFF. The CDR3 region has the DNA TGTGCCTGCCAGCCGGGGAGGACTGAAGCTTTCTTT.

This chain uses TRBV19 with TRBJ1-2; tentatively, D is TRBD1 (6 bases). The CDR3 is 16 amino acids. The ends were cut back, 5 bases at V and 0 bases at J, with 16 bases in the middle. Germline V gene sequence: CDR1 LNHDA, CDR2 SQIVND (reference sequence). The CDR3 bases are TGTGCCAGTAGTGCAAGAAGCAGGGGTTCTAACTATGGCTACACCTTC. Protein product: CASSARSRGSNYGYTF.

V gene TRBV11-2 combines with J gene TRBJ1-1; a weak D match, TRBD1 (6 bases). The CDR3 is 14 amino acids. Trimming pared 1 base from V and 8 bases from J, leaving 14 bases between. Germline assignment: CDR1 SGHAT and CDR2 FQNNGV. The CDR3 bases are TGTGCCAGCAGCTTAGTCCGGGGGGCAAGGGAAGCTTTCTTT. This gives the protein CASSLVRGAREAFF.